This is a list of T cell receptor beta chains from one sample in a study of cytomegalovirus exposure and HLA in healthy donors. The method was immunoSEQ multiplex PCR; TCRdb's version includes in-frame clones alone and lacks a portion of them. The sample contains about 55,000 clones, 75% to 80% of which appear only once. The material sequenced was PBMCs. The receptors come from a female donor in good health and CMV-seronegative. Each CDR3 is given with its conserved first and last residue. A D gene is named only where the DNA matches it firmly. A row's size may be missing; if present it is once, few, many or a size class.

j_gene: TRBJ1-5; v_gene: TRBV6-6; abundance: NA; d_gene: TRBD1; CDR3aa: CASSYSGTEKNQPQHF; CDR3nt: TGTGCCAGCAGTTATTCCGGGACAGAAAAAAATCAGCCCCAGCATTTT
j_gene: TRBJ1-2; v_gene: TRBV6-6; abundance: NA; d_gene: TRBD1; CDR3aa: CASSPRDRGSEGYTF; CDR3nt: TGTGCCAGCAGTCCCAGAGACAGGGGTTCGGAAGGCTACACCTTC
j_gene: TRBJ2-5; v_gene: TRBV7-9; abundance: NA; d_gene: TRBD1; CDR3aa: CASSSTGTGSRETQYF; CDR3nt: TGTGCCAGCAGCTCGACCGGGACAGGGTCTCGAGAGACCCAGTACTTC
j_gene: TRBJ2-5; v_gene: TRBV2; abundance: few; d_gene: TRBD2; CDR3aa: CASRSSGGAGETQYF; CDR3nt: TGTGCCAGCCGATCTAGCGGGGGGGCCGGAGAGACCCAGTACTTC
j_gene: TRBJ2-5; v_gene: TRBV25-1; abundance: once; d_gene: NA; CDR3aa: CASSETAPRSETQYF; CDR3nt: TGTGCCAGCAGTGAAACAGCCCCTCGGTCGGAGACCCAGTACTTC
j_gene: TRBJ2-5; v_gene: TRBV6-1; abundance: NA; d_gene: NA; CDR3aa: CASSVLDGDQETQYF; CDR3nt: TGTGCCAGCAGTGTCCTAGATGGAGATCAAGAGACCCAGTACTTC
j_gene: TRBJ1-3; v_gene: TRBV5-1; abundance: NA; d_gene: NA; CDR3aa: CASSLGSGENGNTIYF; CDR3nt: TGCGCCAGCAGCTTGGGATCAGGGGAAAATGGAAACACCATATATTTT
j_gene: TRBJ1-1; v_gene: TRBV4-1; abundance: NA; d_gene: NA; CDR3aa: CASSQARGVEAFF; CDR3nt: TGCGCCAGCAGCCAAGCCCGGGGTGTTGAAGCTTTCTTT
j_gene: TRBJ2-7; v_gene: TRBV4-1; abundance: few; d_gene: NA; CDR3aa: CASSQQGSDEQYF; CDR3nt: TGCGCCAGCAGCCAACAGGGGTCGGACGAGCAGTACTTC
j_gene: TRBJ1-2; v_gene: TRBV25-1; abundance: NA; d_gene: TRBD1; CDR3aa: CASSDLDRYYGYTF; CDR3nt: TGTGCCAGCAGTGACCTGGACAGGTACTATGGCTACACCTTC
j_gene: TRBJ2-5; v_gene: TRBV5-4; abundance: NA; d_gene: TRBD2; CDR3aa: CASSLAGRGGTKTQYF; CDR3nt: TGTGCCAGCAGCTTGGCCGGGCGGGGGGGTACCAAGACCCAGTACTTC
j_gene: TRBJ1-1; v_gene: TRBV9; abundance: NA; d_gene: NA; CDR3aa: CASSVDSPGQGKAFF; CDR3nt: TGTGCCAGCAGCGTAGATTCCCCTGGGCAGGGAAAGGCTTTCTTT
j_gene: TRBJ2-5; v_gene: TRBV11-2; abundance: NA; d_gene: NA; CDR3aa: CASSLAETQYF; CDR3nt: TGTGCCAGCAGCTTAGCGGAGACCCAGTACTTC
j_gene: TRBJ1-1; v_gene: TRBV5-1; abundance: NA; d_gene: NA; CDR3aa: CASSFQGNEAFF; CDR3nt: TGCGCCAGCAGCTTCCAGGGTAATGAAGCTTTCTTT
j_gene: TRBJ2-7; v_gene: TRBV6-5; abundance: once; d_gene: NA; CDR3aa: CASSYSRQGSYEQYF; CDR3nt: TGTGCCAGCAGTTACTCGCGGCAGGGAAGCTACGAGCAGTACTTC
j_gene: TRBJ1-2; v_gene: TRBV2; abundance: few; d_gene: NA; CDR3aa: CASSARRGRSASGYTF; CDR3nt: TGTGCCAGCAGCGCAAGGAGGGGCCGGTCTGCGTCAGGCTACACCTTC
j_gene: TRBJ1-1; v_gene: TRBV11-2; abundance: NA; d_gene: NA; CDR3aa: CASSLLGAVNTEAFF; CDR3nt: TGTGCCAGCAGCTTACTGGGGGCGGTGAACACTGAAGCTTTCTTT
j_gene: TRBJ2-5; v_gene: TRBV5-4; abundance: NA; d_gene: NA; CDR3aa: CASSANRVQGGGETQYF; CDR3nt: TGTGCCAGCAGCGCAAACCGTGTCCAGGGGGGTGGAGAGACCCAGTACTTC
j_gene: TRBJ1-2; v_gene: TRBV4-1; abundance: few; d_gene: TRBD1; CDR3aa: CASSRLGQENYGYTF; CDR3nt: TGCGCCAGCAGTAGGCTTGGACAGGAGAACTATGGCTACACCTTC
j_gene: TRBJ2-2; v_gene: TRBV6-1; abundance: NA; d_gene: TRBD1; CDR3aa: CASRDRDVRAGELFF; CDR3nt: TGTGCCAGCAGGGACAGGGATGTAAGGGCCGGGGAGCTGTTTTTT
j_gene: TRBJ2-7; v_gene: TRBV29-1; abundance: once; d_gene: TRBD1; CDR3aa: CSVANRGQRTYEQYF; CDR3nt: TGCAGCGTTGCCAACAGGGGGCAAAGGACCTACGAGCAGTACTTC
j_gene: TRBJ2-3; v_gene: TRBV30; abundance: NA; d_gene: NA; CDR3aa: CAWSKDFTDTQYF; CDR3nt: TGTGCCTGGAGTAAGGACTTCACAGATACGCAGTATTTT
j_gene: TRBJ2-1; v_gene: TRBV11-3; abundance: few; d_gene: TRBD1; CDR3aa: CASSLGQGANNEQFF; CDR3nt: TGTGCCAGCAGCTTAGGACAGGGGGCGAACAATGAGCAGTTCTTC
j_gene: TRBJ2-7; v_gene: TRBV19; abundance: NA; d_gene: TRBD1; CDR3aa: CASSMEGTGCEQYF; CDR3nt: TGTGCCAGTAGTATGGAGGGGACAGGGTGCGAGCAGTACTTC
j_gene: TRBJ1-5; v_gene: TRBV10-3; abundance: once; d_gene: NA; CDR3aa: CAISAVAVNQPQHF; CDR3nt: TGTGCCATCAGTGCCGTCGCAGTCAATCAGCCCCAGCATTTT